A single sample gave rise to the 8 T cell receptor beta chains below, sequenced in a study of cytomegalovirus exposure and HLA in healthy donors. This PCR relied on a set of 60 Vbeta primers and 13 Jbeta primers. Produced via immunoSEQ multiplex PCR; TCRdb's table is partial and in-frame only. Of over 150,000 clones in the sample, around 80% were seen once. Sequencing was done on a sample of PBMCs. These receptor sequences come from a woman between 45 and 60 years old in good health and CMV-seropositive.

This sequence joins TRBV6-6 and TRBJ1-2; a weak D match, TRBD1 (6 bases). CDR3 length: 14 residues. V gave up 4 bases and J gave up 2 bases, with 11 bases separating them. Germline V gene sequence: CDR1 MNHNY, CDR2 SVGAGI (reference sequence). The CDR3 DNA reads TGTGCCAGCAGTTTGCAGGGGAGAAACTATGGCTACACCTTC. Amino acid sequence: CASSLQGRNYGYTF.

The chain uses TRBV7-2 and TRBJ1-5; 8 bases align to TRBD1. This CDR3 spans 14 amino acids. V gave up 4 bases and J gave up 4 bases; unmatched junction bases: 3. Germline CDR1 is SGHTA and CDR2 is FQGNSA. The CDR3 DNA reads TGTGCCAGCAGCTCCCGGGACAGGAATCAGCCCCAGCATTTT. This sequence encodes CASSSRDRNQPQHF.

J is TRBJ2-1 and V is TRBV28; 7 nucleotides agree with TRBD2. Trimming at V came to 10 bases and at J to 0 bases, leaving 6 bases not matched to a gene. This CDR3 spans 14 amino acids. Germline lookup yields CDR1 MDHEN and CDR2 SYDVKM. The CDR3 DNA sequence: TGTGCCACCCTCCTAGCGGACTCCTACAATGAGCAGTTCTTC. Its protein is CATLLADSYNEQFF.

The chain has TRBV4-1 and TRBJ2-1; tentatively, D is TRBD2 (6 bases). The CDR3 sequence is 17 residues long. Trimming removed 0 bases from V and 1 base from J, with 13 bases in between. Per germline, CDR1 MGHRA and CDR2 YSYEKL. The CDR3 is CASSQELPGRSYNEQFF. The CDR3 DNA is TGCGCCAGCAGCCAAGAGCTACCGGGGAGGTCCTACAATGAGCAGTTCTTC.

The rearrangement joins TRBV4-2 to TRBJ2-3; 9 bases match TRBD2. The CDR3 contains 16 residues. CDR1 is LGHNA, CDR2 YNFKEQ, per germline. V lost 8 bases and J lost 2; bases outside the gene matches: 11. The CDR3 DNA is TGTGCCAGCCGCCCAAGACTAGCGGATAACACAGATACGCAGTATTTT. It codes for CASRPRLADNTDTQYF.

The chain carries TRBV29-1 and TRBJ1-2; no reliable D call. This CDR3 has 11 amino acids. Germline CDR1 and CDR2: SQVTM and ANQGSEA. Trimming stripped 4 bases from V and 8 bases from J, with 11 bases between. The CDR3 DNA follows: TGCAGCGTTGTGGGCCCTGAGGGCTACACCTTC. This encodes CSVVGPEGYTF.

The V and J genes are TRBV19 and TRBJ2-1; 13 nucleotides match TRBD2. The germline CDR1 and CDR2 sequences are LNHDA and SQIVND (reference sequence). The trim removed 5 bases at V and 9 bases at J, leaving 10 bases unmatched. The CDR3 spans 16 residues. The CDR3 nucleotides are TGTGCCAGTAGTTCGGGACTAGCGGGGCTTAGGGGTGAGCAGTTCTTC. This gives the protein CASSSGLAGLRGEQFF.

The genes are TRBV11-2 and TRBJ1-1; no firm D call. In germline, CDR1 is SGHAT, CDR2 FQNNGV. The CDR3 length is 17 residues. The germline V and J ends were trimmed by 5 bases and 1 base, with 20 bases remaining between them. The CDR3 here is CASSVLTSFKRNTEAFF. CDR3 in DNA: TGTGCCAGCAGCGTCCTTACGAGCTTTAAACGGAACACTGAAGCTTTCTTT.